This T cell receptor (beta chain) was observed in a study of cytomegalovirus exposure and HLA in healthy donors. The PCR ran on 60 Vbeta and 13 Jbeta primers. Sequencing used immunoSEQ multiplex PCR; TCRdb keeps in-frame clones, though not all of them. The data hold under 150,000 clones, with over 55% observed a single time. Notes on the study in general: TCR beta sequences reportedly predicted most subjects' HLA-A and HLA-B alleles accurately. In a later analysis, a missense DCLRE1C variant was linked to TCR beta V- and J-gene trimming.

CDR3 length: 16 amino acids. V dropped 6 bases and J dropped 0; count of bases not matched to a gene: 5. Germline V lookup: CDR1 LNHDA, CDR2 SQIVND (reference sequence). On this clone itself: Its antigen is not identified.

The sequence came from a man aged 35 to 55 in good health and CMV-seronegative. J is TRBJ1-6 and V is TRBV19, with 7 bases identical to TRBD1. The sample was PBMCs. The DNA of the CDR3 is TGTGCCAGTAGGGACAGGCGTAGCTCCTATAATTCACCCCTCCACTTT. Amino acid sequence: CASRDRRSSYNSPLHF. The full variable domain, its missing parts supplied by reference TRBV19 and TRBJ1-6, is DGGITQSPKYLFRKEGQNVTLSCEQNLNHDAMYWYRQDPGQGLRLIYYSQIVNDFQKGDIAEGYSVSREKKESFPLTVTSAQKNPTAFYLCASRDRRSSYNSPLHFGNGTRLTVT.